The sequence of this TCR beta chain was determined in a study of cytomegalovirus exposure and HLA in healthy donors. Primers included in the PCR were 60 Vbeta and 13 Jbeta primers. The method was immunoSEQ multiplex PCR; TCRdb's version includes in-frame clones alone and lacks a portion of them. The sample records over 95,000 clones, approximately 80% being singletons. Study conclusions and caveats: Cytomegalovirus association was assigned to some 160 TCR beta chains. Across donors, sequencing depth was assumed by presence/absence analyses to be roughly uniform. TCR beta V segments were, for the most part, productive about 87% or about 30% of the time in an earlier analysis.

In the case of this clone: Its antigen is as yet unknown.

The CDR3 consists of 15 residues. Trimming cost V 3 bases and J 1 base, with 14 bases left between them. The germline CDR1 and CDR2 sequences are GTSNPN and SVGIG (reference sequence). The chain uses TRBV30 and TRBJ2-3; perhaps TRBD2 as D (5 bases). Sequenced input: PBMCs. This receptor was identified in a woman aged 25 to 39 in good health and CMV-seropositive. This CDR3 reads CAWRGSAIGTDTQYF. The CDR3 nucleotides read TGTGCCTGGAGAGGGAGCGCTATTGGCACAGATACGCAGTATTTT. Looking up the rest from reference TRBV30 and TRBJ2-3 gives the full variable domain: SQTIHQWPATLVQPVGSPLSLECTVEGTSNPNLYWYRQAAGRGLQLLFYSVGIGQISSEVPQNLSASRPQDRQFILSSKKLLLSDSGFYLCAWRGSAIGTDTQYFGPGTRLTVL.